This entry is about one T cell receptor beta chain. The data belong to a study of OX40 agonist ivuxolimab in advanced cancers. Between the trimmed V and J ends, which lost 0 bases and 2 bases, there was a span of 12 bases. From germline, CDR1 is LGHNA and CDR2 YNFKEQ. This CDR3 spans 16 amino acids. TCRdb keeps only in-frame clones here, not all; method: immunoSEQ multiplex PCR. Altogether about 64,000 clones are present, 88% being singletons, with the ten largest covering 0.67%. Patients were ineligible given autoimmune disease history or systemic immunosuppression. The V gene is TRBV4-2, the J gene TRBJ2-3; no reliable D call. Material: CD4+ or CD8+ T cells sorted from blood, obtained in a trial of the OX40 agonist ivuxolimab. This clonotype was obtained from an adult with an advanced solid tumor such as melanoma, head and neck, liver or kidney cancer. The CDR3 DNA reads TGTGCCAGCAGCCAAGATGTCAGGACCACCACAGATACGCAGTATTTT. Translation: CASSQDVRTTTDTQYF.